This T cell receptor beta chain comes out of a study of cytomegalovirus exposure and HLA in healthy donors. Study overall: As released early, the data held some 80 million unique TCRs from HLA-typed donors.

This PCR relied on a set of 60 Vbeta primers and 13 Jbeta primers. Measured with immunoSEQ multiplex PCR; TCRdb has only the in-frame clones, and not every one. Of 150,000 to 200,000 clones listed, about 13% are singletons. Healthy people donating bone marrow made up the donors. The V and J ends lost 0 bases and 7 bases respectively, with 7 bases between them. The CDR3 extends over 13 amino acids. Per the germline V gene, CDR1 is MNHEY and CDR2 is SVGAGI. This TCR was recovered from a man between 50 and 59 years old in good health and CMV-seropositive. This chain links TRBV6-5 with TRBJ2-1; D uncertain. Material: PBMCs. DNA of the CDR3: TGTGCCAGCAGTTACTCGAGAGCGAATGAGCAGTTCTTC. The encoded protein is CASSYSRANEQFF.